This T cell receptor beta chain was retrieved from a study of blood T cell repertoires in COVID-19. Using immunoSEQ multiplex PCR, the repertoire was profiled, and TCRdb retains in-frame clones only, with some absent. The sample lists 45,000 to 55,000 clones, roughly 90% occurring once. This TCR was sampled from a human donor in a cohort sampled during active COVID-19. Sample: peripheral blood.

The CDR3 protein is CASGFYTDTQYF. The DNA of the CDR3 is TGTGCCAGCGGTTTTTATACAGATACGCAGTATTTT. This chain connects TRBV6-2 or TRBV6-3 to TRBJ2-3; no clear D. There are 12 residues in the CDR3. From germline, CDR1 is MNHEY and CDR2 SVGEGT. V dropped 8 bases and J dropped 3 bases, with 9 bases sitting between them.